This T cell receptor (beta chain) came from a study of metastatic and nonmetastatic thyroid tumors. Across the study: Across blood and tumor or nodule tissue, repertoires from malignant and benign thyroid patients were compared with one another.

This clone occurred many times. The identical CDR3 is also encoded by other nucleotide sequences in the sample. Thyroid surgery was performed in patients who had received no treatment beforehand. With V trimmed by 4 bases and J by 7 bases, 5 bases remained unmatched. Germline lookup yields CDR1 SGHRS and CDR2 YFSETQ. The CDR3 is 14 amino acids. With MiXCR, TCRdb reprocessed the PCR reads. The data show under 50,000 clones, approximately 17% seen once. The chain is built from TRBV5-1 and TRBJ2-4; 10 positions agree with TRBD1. The specimen was tumor tissue. This receptor was taken from a female donor with papillary thyroid cancer or a benign thyroid nodule (not recorded which). Some clones in this sample may be carry-over from other donors' samples. For the CDR3, the DNA is TGCGCCAGCAGCGAGGGGGACAGGGGCAACATTCAGTACTTC. Protein product: CASSEGDRGNIQYF.